A single sample gave rise to the 3 T cell receptor beta chains below, sequenced in a study of shared clonotypes between healthy human individuals. Positively selected for CCR7, the CD45RO-negative cells used as naive CD8 cells excluded terminally differentiated effector memory CD45RA+ cells. The method was immunoSEQ multiplex PCR; TCRdb's version includes in-frame clones alone and lacks a portion of them. This table holds about 2 million clones, approximately 94% found once. The specimen sequenced was naive CD8+ T cells sorted from blood. These receptors were taken from a man younger than 35 in good health.

The V gene is TRBV27, the J gene TRBJ2-3, with D unclear. With 4 bases removed from V and 2 bases from J, the gap between germline ends came to 10 bases. The CDR3 has 14 amino acids. The germline V gene has CDR1 MNHEY and CDR2 SMNVEV (reference sequence). The CDR3 loop reads CASSSMSFTDTQYF. The CDR3 coding sequence is TGTGCCAGCAGTTCGATGAGCTTCACAGATACGCAGTATTTT.

The genes are TRBV13 and TRBJ2-7; TRBD1 matches at 10 bases. The germline V gene has CDR1 PRHDT and CDR2 FYEKMQ (reference sequence). With V trimmed by 4 bases and J by 5 bases, 8 bases remained unmatched. The CDR3 runs to 15 residues. The CDR3 DNA is TGTGCCAGCAGCTCCCCCGGGACAGGGGACCACGAGCAGTACTTC. Translated, it gives CASSSPGTGDHEQYF.

The V and J genes are TRBV6-1 and TRBJ2-7, with 9 bases matching TRBD1. The CDR3 length is 16 residues. The junction had 8 bases not matched to a gene; V was cut back by 0 bases and J by 5 bases. Per the germline V gene, CDR1 is MNHNS and CDR2 is SASEGT. Here the CDR3 DNA reads TGTGCCAGCAGTGAAGCCGAACAGGGGGCGAGGGACGAGCAGTACTTC. This gives the protein CASSEAEQGARDEQYF.